What follows are 32 T cell receptor beta chains derived from one specimen sequenced in a study of blood T cell repertoires in COVID-19. Only in-frame clones appear in the TCRdb table, and some are missing; sequencing was by immunoSEQ multiplex PCR. The profile shows approximately 120,000 clones, about 85% of them singletons. Input material: peripheral blood. The receptors here all came from a man between 60 and 75 years old with acute or convalescent COVID-19.

V gene TRBV27 combines with J gene TRBJ1-4; 8 bases are a match to TRBD1. The ends lost 6 bases at V and 8 bases at J; junction bases unmatched: 23. CDR1 is MNHEY, CDR2 SMNVEV, per germline (reference sequence). This CDR3 has 19 amino acids. CDR3 sequence: CASSPRKFFGQGGGEKLFF. Written as DNA, the CDR3 is TGTGCCAGCAGCCCGCGGAAATTTTTTGGACAGGGCGGAGGAGAAAAACTGTTTTTT.

The V and J genes are TRBV18 and TRBJ1-2; TRBD1 matches 7 bases. V lost 6 bases, J lost 4 bases, and 2 bases stayed unmatched. Germline V lookup: CDR1 KGHSH, CDR2 LQKENI. The CDR3 loop spans 12 amino acids. This chain's CDR3 is CASSRQGYGYTF. The DNA for the CDR3 is TGTGCCAGCTCCCGACAGGGCTATGGCTACACCTTC.

This clone was found a few times. This chain connects TRBV6-2 or TRBV6-3 to TRBJ2-7, with TRBD1 matching over 9 bases. CDR1 is MNHEY, CDR2 SVGEGT, per germline. Losses at the gene ends were 6 bases for V and 2 bases for J; bases not matched to a gene: 5. The CDR3 consists of 14 residues. This CDR3 is CASRYRDRAYEQYF. Written as DNA, the CDR3 is TGTGCCAGCAGATACCGGGACAGGGCCTACGAGCAGTACTTC.

The rearrangement links TRBV6-6 to TRBJ2-4; D gene uncertain. The CDR3 totals 14 residues. Trimming shortened V by 6 bases and J by 2 bases, and 11 bases separated the two germline ends. The germline V gene encodes CDR1 MNHNY and CDR2 SVGAGI (reference sequence). For the CDR3, the DNA is TGTGCCAGCAGGGAGAGTAGAACCAAAAACATTCAGTACTTC. Residues: CASRESRTKNIQYF.

The chain recombines TRBV18 with TRBJ1-1; perhaps TRBD1 as D (5 bases). Trimming shortened V by 6 bases and J by 3 bases, and 11 bases separated the two germline ends. Looked up from germline, CDR1 is KGHSH and CDR2 is LQKENI. The CDR3 covers 13 residues. This CDR3 reads CASSRARDTEAFF. CDR3 nucleotide sequence: TGTGCCAGCTCCCGGGCCAGGGACACTGAAGCTTTCTTT. The entire variable domain, with the rest obtained from reference TRBV18 and TRBJ1-1, is as follows: NAGVMQNPRHLVRRRGQEARLRCSPMKGHSHVYWYRQLPEEGLKFMVYLQKENIIDESGMPKERFSAEFPKEGPSILRIQQVVRGDSAAYFCASSRARDTEAFFGQGTRLTVV.

This chain links TRBV9 with TRBJ2-1; 10 nucleotides align to TRBD2. Per germline, CDR1 SGDLS and CDR2 YYNGEE. With V trimmed by 3 bases and J by 7 bases, 7 bases remained unmatched. The CDR3 contains 15 residues. CDR3 sequence: CASSATGTSVNEQFF. The CDR3 nucleotides read TGTGCCAGCAGCGCCACCGGGACTAGCGTTAATGAGCAGTTCTTC.

The genes are TRBV29-1 and TRBJ2-3; 12 nucleotides match TRBD2. Germline assignment: CDR1 SQVTM and CDR2 ANQGSEA. After removal of 5 bases from V and 6 bases from J, the junction contained 9 bases not matched to a gene. The CDR3 extends over 15 amino acids. The CDR3 DNA reads TGCAGCGTTCGGATAGGACTAGCGGGATGGGATACGCAGTATTTT. It is translated as CSVRIGLAGWDTQYF.

The J gene is TRBJ2-1, the V gene TRBV7-3; 8 nucleotides agree with TRBD1. Trimming at V came to 5 bases and at J to 6 bases, leaving 6 bases not matched to a gene. In germline, CDR1 is SGHTA, CDR2 FQGTGA. The CDR3 sequence is 14 residues long. The CDR3 region is CASSPRTGSNEQFF. Written as DNA, the CDR3 is TGTGCCAGCAGCCCCCGGACAGGGTCCAATGAGCAGTTCTTC.

V and J are TRBV13 and TRBJ2-3; 16 nucleotides match TRBD2. Per the germline V gene, CDR1 is PRHDT and CDR2 is FYEKMQ (reference sequence). J gave up 7 bases and V 1 base, and 14 bases lay outside the gene matches. This CDR3 is 20 amino acids long. For the CDR3, the DNA is TGTGCCAGCAGCTTAGAAGGGAGGAGTCAGGGACTAGCGGGAGGGCATACGCAGTATTTT. Its protein is CASSLEGRSQGLAGGHTQYF. Filled out from reference TRBV13 and TRBJ2-3, the complete variable domain reads AAGVIQSPRHLIKEKRETATLKCYPIPRHDTVYWYQQGPGQDPQFLISFYEKMQSDKGSIPDRFSAQQFSDYHSELNMSSLELGDSALYFCASSLEGRSQGLAGGHTQYFGPGTRLTVL.

This chain joins TRBV30 and TRBJ2-6; no definite D call. This CDR3 is built from 14 residues. Germline CDR1 GTSNPN, CDR2 SVGIG (reference sequence). With 5 bases removed from V and 2 bases from J, the gap between germline ends came to 10 bases. For the CDR3, the DNA is TGTGCCTGGGACGGAGAAGCTGGGGCCAACGTCCTGACTTTC. Translating gives CAWDGEAGANVLTF.

This chain connects TRBV25-1 to TRBJ1-4; 9 positions match TRBD1. Trimming at V came to 3 bases and at J to 4 bases, leaving 6 bases not matched to a gene. The CDR3 is 16 residues long. Germline assignment: CDR1 MGHDK and CDR2 SYGVNS. DNA of the CDR3: TGTGCCAGCAGTGAGAGGACAGGGGCAATTAATGAAAAACTGTTTTTT. Translation: CASSERTGAINEKLFF.

The chain recombines TRBV5-1 with TRBJ2-5; no clear D. Germline values: CDR1 SGHRS, CDR2 YFSETQ. The CDR3 covers 14 residues. V shed 0 bases and J shed 5 bases, with 11 bases lying between them. This chain's CDR3 is CASSLDSPWETQYF. CDR3 coding DNA: TGCGCCAGCAGCTTGGACTCCCCGTGGGAGACCCAGTACTTC.

This chain connects TRBV4-1 to TRBJ2-3; possible D gene TRBD2, 6 bases. V lost 1 base and J lost 4, with 12 bases in between. CDR3 length: 15 amino acids. Germline values: CDR1 MGHRA, CDR2 YSYEKL. The CDR3 spells CASSQARTTSDTQYF. In nucleotides, the CDR3 is TGCGCCAGCAGCCAAGCCCGGACTACCTCAGATACGCAGTATTTT.

A note on this clone: A read error may account for a junction end that differs from germline. The chain couples TRBV2 to TRBJ1-1; no definite D call. The CDR3 contains 11 residues. Per germline, CDR1 SNHLY and CDR2 FYNNEI. CDR3 nucleotide sequence: TGTGCCAGCAGTCCCATTCCACTGCTTAACTTT. Translation: CASSPIPLLNF.

The chain uses TRBV28 and TRBJ2-7, with 8 bases identical to TRBD2. This CDR3 contains 15 residues. V shed 4 bases, J shed 3 bases, and the junction held 8 bases outside the gene matches. The germline CDR1 and CDR2 sequences are MDHEN and SYDVKM. The CDR3 DNA is TGTGCCAGCAGTTCGTCCAGCGGGAGTATCTACGAGCAGTACTTC. Amino acid sequence: CASSSSSGSIYEQYF.

This chain uses TRBV19 with TRBJ2-2, with TRBD2 matching 9 bases. Germline CDR1 reads LNHDA; CDR2 reads SQIVND (reference sequence). The CDR3 covers 20 residues. The V and J ends lost 4 bases and 6 bases, in that order; junction bases with no gene match: 21. CDR3 region: CASSTTGGRAFAGYSGELFF. The CDR3 DNA is TGTGCCAGTAGTACCACTGGCGGGAGGGCCTTCGCGGGGTATTCCGGGGAGCTGTTTTTT. Full variable domain (outside the CDR3, taken from reference TRBV19 and TRBJ2-2): DGGITQSPKYLFRKEGQNVTLSCEQNLNHDAMYWYRQDPGQGLRLIYYSQIVNDFQKGDIAEGYSVSREKKESFPLTVTSAQKNPTAFYLCASSTTGGRAFAGYSGELFFGEGSRLTVL.

This CDR3 is CASSREDRQGEKLFF. The CDR3 nucleotides are TGCGCCAGCAGCCGAGAGGACAGGCAGGGTGAAAAACTGTTTTTT. This chain joins TRBV5-1 and TRBJ1-4; 7 nucleotides match TRBD1. V lost 4 bases and J lost 7; bases outside the gene matches: 10. Germline V CDR1 and CDR2: SGHRS, YFSETQ. This CDR3 has 15 amino acids.

The J gene is TRBJ1-2, the V gene TRBV5-1; TRBD1 is a possible D gene (5 bases). Deletions cut 0 bases from V and 7 bases from J, with 7 bases between. The CDR3 sequence is 12 residues long. Looked up from germline, CDR1 is SGHRS and CDR2 is YFSETQ. The CDR3 DNA reads as TGCGCCAGCAGCTTGGCGGGGGGTGGCTACACCTTC. It is translated as CASSLAGGGYTF.

V is TRBV7-9 and J is TRBJ2-1; possibly TRBD2 for D (5 bases). Germline V gives CDR1 SEHNR, CDR2 FQNEAQ (reference sequence). This CDR3 comprises 14 residues. The V gene lost 5 bases and the J gene lost 6 bases, with 14 bases spanning the gap. The CDR3 spells CASSLSALGNEQFF. The DNA of the CDR3 is TGTGCCAGCAGCCTTAGCGCGCTGGGCAATGAGCAGTTCTTC.

The chain uses TRBV5-1 and TRBJ2-5; perhaps TRBD2 as D (6 bases). Trimming cost V 0 bases and J 0 bases, with 12 bases left between them. The CDR3 has 16 amino acids. CDR1 and CDR2 (germline): SGHRS, YFSETQ. The CDR3 sequence: CASSLALAGYQETQYF. For the CDR3, the DNA is TGCGCCAGCAGCTTGGCCCTGGCGGGGTACCAAGAGACCCAGTACTTC.

This sequence joins TRBV6-5 and TRBJ1-4; 11 bases are a match to TRBD1. The germline gives CDR1 MNHEY, CDR2 SVGAGI. V shed 8 bases, J shed 7 bases, and the junction held 3 bases outside the gene matches. The length of the CDR3 is 13 residues. The CDR3 loop is CASGTGGREKLFF. The CDR3 DNA reads TGTGCCAGCGGGACAGGGGGTCGTGAAAAACTGTTTTTT.

The chain uses TRBV28 and TRBJ2-1, with D possibly matching TRBD2 (5 bases). CDR1 MDHEN and CDR2 SYDVKM come from the germline V gene. The CDR3 spans 15 residues. The germline V and J ends were trimmed by 3 bases and 3 bases, with 12 bases remaining between them. The CDR3 loop reads CASSFDQEDYNEQFF. Written as DNA, the CDR3 is TGTGCCAGCAGTTTTGATCAGGAGGACTACAATGAGCAGTTCTTC.

The chain links TRBV5-1 to TRBJ2-2, with unresolved D. The germline V and J ends were trimmed by 1 base and 2 bases, with 12 bases remaining between them. This CDR3 has 16 residues. In germline, CDR1 is SGHRS, CDR2 YFSETQ. The CDR3 region is CASSLSRTVNTGELFF. Written as DNA, the CDR3 is TGCGCCAGCAGCTTGAGTCGCACTGTTAACACCGGGGAGCTGTTTTTT.

The rearrangement joins TRBV6-4 to TRBJ2-1, with 9 nucleotides matching TRBD1. This CDR3 has 14 amino acids. Trimming at V came to 10 bases and at J to 1 base, leaving 5 bases not matched to a gene. The germline V gene encodes CDR1 MRHNA and CDR2 SNTAGT. CDR3 amino acids: CATSGQGSYNEQFF. CDR3 DNA sequence: TGTGCCACCTCGGGACAGGGATCCTACAATGAGCAGTTCTTC.

With regard to this clone: A much larger clonotype is one base distant, so this may be a read error. The chain recombines TRBV7-9 with TRBJ2-7, with D perhaps matching TRBD1 (6 bases). Per the germline V gene, CDR1 is SEHNR and CDR2 is FQNEAQ (reference sequence). This CDR3 is built from 16 residues. The V gene lost 3 bases and the J gene lost 1 base, with 16 bases spanning the gap. CDR3 in DNA: TGTGCCAGCAGCTTGATCCGGACAGAGGGGTCCTACGAGCAGTACTTC. Translated, it gives CASSLIRTEGSYEQYF.

J is TRBJ1-5 and V is TRBV6-5; 10 nucleotides align to TRBD1. The J segment lost 0 bases and the V segment lost 9 bases, leaving 5 bases of the junction unmatched. The CDR3 is 15 residues long. CDR1 and CDR2 from the germline V gene are MNHEY and SVGAGI. CDR3 coding DNA: TGTGCCAGTCGACAGGGGGCCTATAGCAATCAGCCCCAGCATTTT. Translating gives CASRQGAYSNQPQHF.

This rearrangement joins TRBV30 to TRBJ1-5; possibly TRBD1 for D (6 bases). The CDR3 covers 14 residues. V lost 2 bases and J 6 bases, leaving 14 bases between the germline ends. CDR1 and CDR2 (germline): GTSNPN, SVGIG (reference sequence). CDR3 amino acids: CAWSSPGELQPQHF. DNA for the CDR3: TGTGCCTGGAGTAGTCCAGGGGAGCTTCAGCCCCAGCATTTT.

This chain joins TRBV6-2 or TRBV6-3 and TRBJ2-6, with 7 bases aligning to TRBD1. The CDR3 contains 18 residues. V was clipped by 1 base and J by 3 bases; unmatched bases: 9. Germline V gene data show CDR1 as MNHEY and CDR2 as SVGEGT. In DNA, the CDR3 is TGTGCCAGCAGTTACTGGAGGCCCACAGGGGTTGGGGCCAACGTCCTGACTTTC. Protein product: CASSYWRPTGVGANVLTF.

This clone was detected only a few times. This sequence joins TRBV15 and TRBJ2-5; D is perhaps TRBD1 (5 bases). Germline CDR1 reads LNHNV; CDR2 reads YYDKDF (reference sequence). The CDR3 is 14 residues long. V was trimmed by 2 bases and J by 4 bases, leaving 11 bases between them. As DNA, the CDR3 is TGTGCCACCAGCAGACCCGCCCAGGGAGAGACCCAGTACTTC. Its protein product is CATSRPAQGETQYF.

The sample holds many counts of this clone. This chain links TRBV9 with TRBJ2-1; TRBD1 matches 10 bases. With V trimmed by 4 bases and J by 5 bases, 6 bases remained unmatched. This CDR3 spans 15 amino acids. Germline V gives CDR1 SGDLS, CDR2 YYNGEE. The chain's CDR3 is CASSYRDRGDNEQFF. CDR3 nucleotides: TGTGCCAGCAGCTACCGGGACAGGGGCGACAATGAGCAGTTCTTC.

J is TRBJ1-2 and V is TRBV20-1; D might be TRBD1 (6 bases). In germline, CDR1 is DFQATT, CDR2 SNEGSKA (reference sequence). Trimming shortened V by 3 bases and J by 8 bases, and 16 bases separated the two germline ends. CDR3 length equals 13 residues. CDR3 sequence (DNA): TGCAGTGCTAGTTTAGGGGGACTAAGGGGCTACACCTTC. This gives the protein CSASLGGLRGYTF.

The chain carries TRBV7-5 and TRBJ2-7; TRBD2, the table's D call, was not compared with the DNA. TRBV7-5 is a listed pseudogene. This CDR3 contains 15 residues. The CDR3 is CVRSSDSGKCYEQYF. DNA for the CDR3: TGTGTCAGAAGCTCCGACTCCGGGAAGTGCTACGAGCAGTACTTC.